This T cell receptor beta chain was captured by sequencing in a study of T cell responses to AZD1222 COVID-19 vaccine. Sequencing used immunoSEQ multiplex PCR; TCRdb keeps in-frame clones, though not all of them. The table includes about 150,000 clones, 94% detected once. This CDR3 has 13 amino acids. Trimming removed 2 bases at V and 5 bases at J, with 7 bases between. Germline assignment: CDR1 MNHEY and CDR2 SMNVEV (reference sequence). The sequences come from peripheral blood, collected on day 0 of AZD1222 vaccination. The sequence derives from an adult in good health. The V gene is TRBV27, the J gene TRBJ1-5, with D hard to call. The CDR3 is CASSLRLYQPQHF. CDR3 DNA: TGTGCCAGCAGTTTACGCCTGTATCAGCCCCAGCATTTT.